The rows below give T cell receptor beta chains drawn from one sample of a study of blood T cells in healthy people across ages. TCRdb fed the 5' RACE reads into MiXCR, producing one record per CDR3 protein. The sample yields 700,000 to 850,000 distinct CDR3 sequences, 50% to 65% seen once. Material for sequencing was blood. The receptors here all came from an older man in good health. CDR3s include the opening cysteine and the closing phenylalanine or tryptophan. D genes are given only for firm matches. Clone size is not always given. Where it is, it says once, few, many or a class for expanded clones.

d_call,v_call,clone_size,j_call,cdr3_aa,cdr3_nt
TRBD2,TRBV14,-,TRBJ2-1,CASSPGLAGGLQFF,TGTGCCAGCAGCCCGGGGCTAGCGGGAGGATTGCAGTTCTTC
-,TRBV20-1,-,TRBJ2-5,CSAPPPLFSELRETQYF,TGCAGTGCCCCACCACCGCTGTTCTCTGAGTTGAGAGAGACCCAGTACTTC
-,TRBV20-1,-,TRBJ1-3,CSARDRTSGNTIYF,TGCAGTGCTAGAGATCGGACCTCTGGAAACACCATATATTTT
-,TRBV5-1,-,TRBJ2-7,CASSPASGTGYEQYF,TGCGCCAGCAGCCCGGCCTCAGGGACTGGTTACGAGCAGTACTTC
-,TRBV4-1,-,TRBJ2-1,CASSQDKFGEPNEQFF,TGCGCCAGCAGCCAAGATAAGTTCGGCGAGCCCAATGAGCAGTTCTTC
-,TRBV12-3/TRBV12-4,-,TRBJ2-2,CASGRPGELFF,TGTGCCAGCGGCCGGCCCGGGGAGCTGTTTTTT
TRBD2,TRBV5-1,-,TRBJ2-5,CASSLVGGPVETQYF,TGCGCCAGCAGCTTGGTGGGAGGGCCGGTAGAGACCCAGTACTTC
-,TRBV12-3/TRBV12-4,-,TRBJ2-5,CASSFGDNEQYF,TGTGCCAGCAGTTTTGGGGACAATGAGCAGTACTTC
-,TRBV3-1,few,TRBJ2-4,CASSQDRQPKNIQYF,TGTGCCAGCAGCCAAGATCGCCAGCCCAAAAACATTCAGTACTTC
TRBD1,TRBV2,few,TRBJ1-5,CASSAQGGNQPQHF,TGTGCCAGCAGTGCACAGGGGGGCAATCAGCCCCAGCATTTT
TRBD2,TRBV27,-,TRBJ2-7,CASNRRPGGGYEQYF,TGTGCCAGCAATCGCCGTCCGGGGGGAGGCTACGAGCAGTACTTC
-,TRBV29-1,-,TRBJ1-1,CSVGQAPMNTEAFF,TGCAGCGTTGGGCAGGCGCCCATGAACACTGAAGCTTTCTTT
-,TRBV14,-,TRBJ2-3,CASSQDLKGTPSTDTQYF,TGTGCCAGCAGCCAAGATCTTAAGGGGACACCAAGCACAGATACGCAGTATTTT
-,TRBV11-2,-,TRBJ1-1,CASSLVRLGLGTVGTEAFF,TGTGCCAGCAGCTTAGTACGATTAGGTCTCGGGACGGTCGGGACTGAAGCTTTCTTT
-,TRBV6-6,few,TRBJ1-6,CASSGTGVIGNSPLHF,TGTGCCAGCAGCGGAACTGGGGTTATCGGTAATTCACCCCTCCACTTT
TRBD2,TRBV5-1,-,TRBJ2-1,CASSLEGLSSEQFF,TGCGCCAGCAGCTTGGAGGGACTATCCTCAGAGCAGTTCTTC
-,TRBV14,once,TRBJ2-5,CASSKGESVTPFHEQYF,TGTGCCAGCAGCAAAGGAGAAAGCGTGACTCCTTTTCATGAGCAGTACTTC
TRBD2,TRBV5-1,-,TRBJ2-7,CASSWETSGTRRPYNEQYF,TGCGCCAGCAGCTGGGAGACTAGCGGGACAAGGAGGCCCTACAATGAGCAGTACTTC
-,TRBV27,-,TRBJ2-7,CASSSGAATYEQYF,TGTGCCAGCAGTTCCGGGGCAGCAACCTACGAGCAGTACTTC